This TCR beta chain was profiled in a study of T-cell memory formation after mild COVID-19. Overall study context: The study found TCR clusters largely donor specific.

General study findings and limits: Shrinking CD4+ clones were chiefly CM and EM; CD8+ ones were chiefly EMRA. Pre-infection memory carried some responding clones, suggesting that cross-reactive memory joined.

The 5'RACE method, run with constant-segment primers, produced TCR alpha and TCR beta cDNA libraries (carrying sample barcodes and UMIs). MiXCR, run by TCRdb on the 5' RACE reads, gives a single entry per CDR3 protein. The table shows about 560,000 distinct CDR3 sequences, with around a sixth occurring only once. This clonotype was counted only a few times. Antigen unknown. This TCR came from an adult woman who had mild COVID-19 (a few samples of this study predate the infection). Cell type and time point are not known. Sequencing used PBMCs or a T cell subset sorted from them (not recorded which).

CDR3 protein: CSVARILNTEAFF. CDR3 sequence (DNA): TGCAGCGTTGCTAGGATATTGAACACTGAAGCTTTCTTT. The chain links TRBV29-1 to TRBJ1-1; no clear D. Trimming removed 4 bases at V and 0 bases at J, with 9 bases between. From germline, CDR1 is SQVTM and CDR2 ANQGSEA. The CDR3 runs 13 residues.